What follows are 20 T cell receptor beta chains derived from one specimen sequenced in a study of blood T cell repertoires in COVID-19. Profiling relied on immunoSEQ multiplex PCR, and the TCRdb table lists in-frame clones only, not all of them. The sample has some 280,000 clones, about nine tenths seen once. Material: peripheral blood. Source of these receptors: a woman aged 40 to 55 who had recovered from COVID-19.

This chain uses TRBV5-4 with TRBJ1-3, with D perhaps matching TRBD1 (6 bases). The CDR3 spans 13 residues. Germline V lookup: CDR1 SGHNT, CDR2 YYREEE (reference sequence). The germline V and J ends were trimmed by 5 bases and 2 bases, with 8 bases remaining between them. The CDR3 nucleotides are TGTGCCAGCAGACAGGGTACTGGAAACACCATATATTTT. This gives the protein CASRQGTGNTIYF.

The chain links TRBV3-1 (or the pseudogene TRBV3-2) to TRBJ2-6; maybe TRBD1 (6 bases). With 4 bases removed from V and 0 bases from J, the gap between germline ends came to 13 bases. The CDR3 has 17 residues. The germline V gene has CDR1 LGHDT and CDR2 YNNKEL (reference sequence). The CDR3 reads CASSPYDRPSGANVLTF. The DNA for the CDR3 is TGTGCCAGCAGCCCGTACGACAGGCCCTCTGGGGCCAACGTCCTGACTTTC.

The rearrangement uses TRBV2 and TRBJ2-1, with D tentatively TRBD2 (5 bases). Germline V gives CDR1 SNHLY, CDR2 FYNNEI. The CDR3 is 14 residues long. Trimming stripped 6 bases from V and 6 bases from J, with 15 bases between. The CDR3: CASSPRVGVNEQFF. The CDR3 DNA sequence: TGTGCCAGCAGCCCGAGGGTGGGAGTCAATGAGCAGTTCTTC.

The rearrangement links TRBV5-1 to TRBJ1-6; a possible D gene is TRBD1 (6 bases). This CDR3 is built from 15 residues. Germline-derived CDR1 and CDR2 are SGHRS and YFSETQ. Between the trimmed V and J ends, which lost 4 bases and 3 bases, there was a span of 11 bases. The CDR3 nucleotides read TGCGCCAGCAGCCAATCGACAGGCTATAATTCACCCCTCCACTTT. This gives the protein CASSQSTGYNSPLHF. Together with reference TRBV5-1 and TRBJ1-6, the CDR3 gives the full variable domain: KAGVTQTPRYLIKTRGQQVTLSCSPISGHRSVSWYQQTPGQGLQFLFEYFSETQRNKGNFPGRFSGRQFSNSRSEMNVSTLELGDSALYLCASSQSTGYNSPLHFGNGTRLTVT.

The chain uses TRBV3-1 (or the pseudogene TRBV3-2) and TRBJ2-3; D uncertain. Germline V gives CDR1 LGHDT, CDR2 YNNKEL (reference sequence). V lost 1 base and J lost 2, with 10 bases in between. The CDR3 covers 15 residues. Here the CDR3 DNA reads TGTGCCAGCAGCCAAGCCAATCAGGACACAGATACGCAGTATTTT. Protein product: CASSQANQDTDTQYF.

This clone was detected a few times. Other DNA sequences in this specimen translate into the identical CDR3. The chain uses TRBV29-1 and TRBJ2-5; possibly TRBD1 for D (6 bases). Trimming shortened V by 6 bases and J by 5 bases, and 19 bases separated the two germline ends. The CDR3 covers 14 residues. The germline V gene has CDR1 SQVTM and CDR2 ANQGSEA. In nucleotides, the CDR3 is TGCAGCGTGGCCCAACAGGGCCGAGGGGAGACCCAGTACTTC. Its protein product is CSVAQQGRGETQYF.

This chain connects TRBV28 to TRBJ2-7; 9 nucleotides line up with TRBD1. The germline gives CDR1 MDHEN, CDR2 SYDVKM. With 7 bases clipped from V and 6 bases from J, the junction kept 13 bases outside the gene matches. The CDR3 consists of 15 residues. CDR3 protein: CASTESGTGLLEQYF. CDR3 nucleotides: TGTGCCAGCACCGAATCCGGGACAGGGCTACTCGAGCAGTACTTC. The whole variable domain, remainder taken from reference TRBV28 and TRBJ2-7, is DVKVTQSSRYLVKRTGEKVFLECVQDMDHENMFWYRQDPGLGLRLIYFSYDVKMKEKGDIPEGYSVSREKKERFSLILESASTNQTSMYLCASTESGTGLLEQYFGPGTRLTVT.

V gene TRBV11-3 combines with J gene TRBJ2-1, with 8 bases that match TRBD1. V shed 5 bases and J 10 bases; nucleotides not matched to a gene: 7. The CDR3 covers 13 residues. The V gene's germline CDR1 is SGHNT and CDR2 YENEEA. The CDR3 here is CASSPGTGLEQFF. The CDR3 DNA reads TGTGCCAGCAGCCCCGGGACAGGATTGGAGCAGTTCTTC.

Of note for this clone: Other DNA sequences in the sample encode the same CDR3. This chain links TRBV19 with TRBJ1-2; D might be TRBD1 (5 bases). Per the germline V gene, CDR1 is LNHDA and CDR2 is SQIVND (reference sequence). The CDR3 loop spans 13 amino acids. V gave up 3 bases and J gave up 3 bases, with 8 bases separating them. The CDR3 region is CASSIQGDYGYTF. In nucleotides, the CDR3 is TGTGCCAGTAGTATTCAGGGTGACTATGGCTACACCTTC.

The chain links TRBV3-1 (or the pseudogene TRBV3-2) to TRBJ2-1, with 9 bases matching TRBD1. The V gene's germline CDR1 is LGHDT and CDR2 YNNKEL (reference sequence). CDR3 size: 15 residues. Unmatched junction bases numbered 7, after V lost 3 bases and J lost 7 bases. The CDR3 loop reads CASSHRDRVGNEQFF. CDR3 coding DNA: TGTGCCAGCAGCCACCGGGACAGGGTGGGTAATGAGCAGTTCTTC.

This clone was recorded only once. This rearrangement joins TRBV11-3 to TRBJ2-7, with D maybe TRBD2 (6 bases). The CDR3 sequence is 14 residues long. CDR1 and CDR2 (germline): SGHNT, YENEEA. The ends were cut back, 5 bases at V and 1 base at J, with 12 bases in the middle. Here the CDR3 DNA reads TGTGCCAGCAGCCAATCCCGGGGGTCCTACGAGCAGTACTTC. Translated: CASSQSRGSYEQYF.

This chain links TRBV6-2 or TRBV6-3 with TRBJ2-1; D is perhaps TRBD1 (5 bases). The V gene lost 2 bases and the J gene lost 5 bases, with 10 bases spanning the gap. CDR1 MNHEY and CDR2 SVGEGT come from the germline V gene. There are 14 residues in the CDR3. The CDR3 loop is CASSYPKGNNEQFF. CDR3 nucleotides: TGTGCCAGCAGTTACCCCAAGGGGAACAATGAGCAGTTCTTC.

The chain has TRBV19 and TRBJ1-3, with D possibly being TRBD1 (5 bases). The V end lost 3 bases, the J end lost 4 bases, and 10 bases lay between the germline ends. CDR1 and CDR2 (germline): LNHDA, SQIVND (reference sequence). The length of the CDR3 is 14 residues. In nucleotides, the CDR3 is TGTGCCAGTAGTATTTATGGGGCCGGAAACACCATATATTTT. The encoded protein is CASSIYGAGNTIYF.

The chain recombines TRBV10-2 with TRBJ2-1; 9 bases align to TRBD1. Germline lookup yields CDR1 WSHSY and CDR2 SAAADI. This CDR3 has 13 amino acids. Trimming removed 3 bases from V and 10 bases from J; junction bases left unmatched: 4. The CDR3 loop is CASSEPTGGEQFF. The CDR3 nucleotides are TGCGCCAGCAGTGAACCTACAGGGGGCGAGCAGTTCTTC.

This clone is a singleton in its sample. The CDR3 nucleotides are TGTGCCAGCAGTCAACCCGCCGGGGGGGTGACTGAAGCTTTCTTT. This gives the protein CASSQPAGGVTEAFF. The chain joins TRBV27 to TRBJ1-1; D possibly corresponds to TRBD1 (5 bases). V was trimmed by 5 bases and J by 5 bases, leaving 18 bases between them. The length of the CDR3 is 15 residues. The germline V gene has CDR1 MNHEY and CDR2 SMNVEV (reference sequence).

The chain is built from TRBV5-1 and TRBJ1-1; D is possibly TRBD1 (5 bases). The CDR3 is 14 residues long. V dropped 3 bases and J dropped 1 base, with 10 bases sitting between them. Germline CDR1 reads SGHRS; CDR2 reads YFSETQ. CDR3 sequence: CASSSDSTNTEAFF. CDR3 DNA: TGCGCCAGCAGCTCCGACAGTACGAACACTGAAGCTTTCTTT. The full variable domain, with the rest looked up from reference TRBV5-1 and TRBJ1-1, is KAGVTQTPRYLIKTRGQQVTLSCSPISGHRSVSWYQQTPGQGLQFLFEYFSETQRNKGNFPGRFSGRQFSNSRSEMNVSTLELGDSALYLCASSSDSTNTEAFFGQGTRLTVV.

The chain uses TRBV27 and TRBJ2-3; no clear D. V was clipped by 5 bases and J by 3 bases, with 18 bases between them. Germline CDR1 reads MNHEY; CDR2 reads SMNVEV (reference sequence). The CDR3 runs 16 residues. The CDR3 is CASSLNIGPITDTQYF. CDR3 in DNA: TGTGCCAGCAGTCTTAACATTGGGCCTATTACAGATACGCAGTATTTT.

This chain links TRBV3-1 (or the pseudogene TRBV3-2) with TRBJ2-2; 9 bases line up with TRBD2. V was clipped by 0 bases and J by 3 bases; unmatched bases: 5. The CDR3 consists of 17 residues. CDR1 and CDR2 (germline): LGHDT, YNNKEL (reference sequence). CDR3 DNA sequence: TGTGCCAGCAGCCAAGATTGGCTAGCGGGACACACCGGGGAGCTGTTTTTT. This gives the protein CASSQDWLAGHTGELFF.

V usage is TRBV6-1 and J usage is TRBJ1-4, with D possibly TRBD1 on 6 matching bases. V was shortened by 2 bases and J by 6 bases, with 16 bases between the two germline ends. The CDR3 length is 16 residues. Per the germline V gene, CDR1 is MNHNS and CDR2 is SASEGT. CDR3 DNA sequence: TGTGCCAGCAGTGAACCGGCAGGGGCCGTGTATGAAAAACTGTTTTTT. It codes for CASSEPAGAVYEKLFF.

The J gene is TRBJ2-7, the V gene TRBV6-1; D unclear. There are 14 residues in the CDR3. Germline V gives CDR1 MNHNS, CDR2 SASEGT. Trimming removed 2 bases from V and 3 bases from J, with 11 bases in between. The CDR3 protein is CASSEQHSYYEQYF. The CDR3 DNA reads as TGTGCCAGCAGTGAACAGCACAGCTACTACGAGCAGTACTTC.